This T cell receptor beta chain was identified during a study of T cells in Graves' hyperthyroidism and ophthalmopathy. Study-wide results and limits: Patients with ophthalmopathy were separated from those with stable hyperthyroidism by a 13 V-J model. Among thyroid clonotypes expanded above 0.001, most also appeared in blood.

The study based diagnoses on clinical symptoms, serum thyroxine and TRAb, thyroid ultrasound and orbital computed tomography. A roughly 9.1 ml volume of fresh peripheral blood provided the PBMCs. Amplification of TCR beta CDR3 regions used RNA as the template. The HTBI set primed first-round TCR CDR3 RT-PCR. TCRdb itself ran the multiplex PCR reads through MiXCR, one entry per CDR3 protein. The data contain some 300,000 distinct CDR3 sequences, approximately 18% of them singletons. This clonotype was counted a few times. Its antigen is not identified. The CDR3 spans 16 residues. V was trimmed by 0 bases and J by 10 bases, leaving 16 bases between them. Germline CDR1 is LGHNA and CDR2 is YNFKEQ.

Sequenced: blood. The chain has TRBV4-2 and TRBJ1-6, with D unresolved. This TCR was recovered from a man between 45 and 60 years old with Graves' ophthalmopathy. The CDR3 coding sequence is TGTGCCAGCAGCCAAGAAATTCGAGGGCACGGCTCACCCCTCCACTTT. Translating it yields CASSQEIRGHGSPLHF.